Below, 27 T cell receptor beta chains from the same sample are listed, as sequenced in a study of blood T cell repertoires in COVID-19. TCRdb keeps only in-frame clones here, not all; method: immunoSEQ multiplex PCR. Of roughly 290,000 clones listed, around 88% are singletons. Material: PBMCs or T cells enriched from blood (not recorded which). The receptor set was obtained from a woman aged 40-49 years who had recovered from COVID-19.

This clone was observed a handful of times. V and J are TRBV15 and TRBJ2-2; TRBD2 matches at 8 bases. Looked up from germline, CDR1 is LNHNV and CDR2 is YYDKDF (reference sequence). The J segment lost 6 bases and the V segment lost 2 bases, leaving 11 bases of the junction unmatched. The CDR3 consists of 17 residues. CDR3 in amino acids: CATSRSLGLVLSGELFF. CDR3 nucleotides: TGTGCCACCAGCAGATCCTTGGGACTAGTGTTGTCCGGGGAGCTGTTTTTT.

The chain links TRBV2 to TRBJ2-4, with TRBD1 as a possible D gene (6 bases). CDR1 is SNHLY and CDR2 is FYNNEI in the germline V gene. This CDR3 has 16 residues. Trimming took 4 bases from V and 0 from J, leaving 13 bases between them. The CDR3 is CASSGTGQLAKNIQYF. In DNA, the CDR3 is TGTGCCAGCAGTGGCACGGGACAACTAGCCAAAAACATTCAGTACTTC.

The chain links TRBV15 to TRBJ2-5; TRBD2 might be the D (5 bases). The V end was cut by 5 bases, the J end by 5 bases, with 15 bases between. Germline values: CDR1 LNHNV, CDR2 YYDKDF (reference sequence). CDR3 length equals 14 residues. The CDR3 nucleotides are TGTGCCACCAGCCCGGGGTGGGCCCGCGAGACCCAGTACTTC. The encoded protein is CATSPGWARETQYF.

The chain joins TRBV18 to TRBJ2-7, with D possibly being TRBD2 (5 bases). Germline assignment: CDR1 KGHSH and CDR2 LQKENI. V dropped 1 base and J dropped 2 bases, with 9 bases sitting between them. The CDR3 loop spans 14 amino acids. The CDR3 is CASSPRGPPYEQYF. As DNA, the CDR3 is TGTGCCAGCTCACCACGAGGGCCTCCCTACGAGCAGTACTTC.

The V and J genes are TRBV11-2 and TRBJ2-5; TRBD1 matches 7 bases. Germline V lookup: CDR1 SGHAT, CDR2 FQNNGV. V shed 5 bases and J 5 bases; nucleotides not matched to a gene: 14. The CDR3 sequence is 16 residues long. In nucleotides, the CDR3 is TGTGCCAGCAGCAGGCATTCGACAGGGTTGCGGGAGACCCAGTACTTC. This translates into CASSRHSTGLRETQYF.

In nucleotides, the CDR3 is TGCGCCAGCAGCTTGGAGGGGGACGGGACCTATGGCTACACCTTC. Protein: CASSLEGDGTYGYTF. The chain joins TRBV5-1 to TRBJ1-2; a possible D gene is TRBD1 (6 bases). From germline, CDR1 is SGHRS and CDR2 YFSETQ. The CDR3 contains 15 residues. The V and J ends lost 0 bases and 4 bases respectively, with 13 bases between them.

The genes are TRBV6-1 and TRBJ1-2; D might be TRBD1 (6 bases). V was shortened by 0 bases and J by 10 bases, with 15 bases between the two germline ends. CDR3 length equals 14 residues. Per germline, CDR1 MNHNS and CDR2 SASEGT. CDR3 loop: CASSEAQGIADYTF. The DNA for the CDR3 is TGTGCCAGCAGTGAAGCCCAGGGGATCGCGGACTACACCTTC.

This clone has a single count. This rearrangement joins TRBV19 to TRBJ2-7, with TRBD1 matching over 10 bases. The CDR3 length is 16 residues. J lost 5 bases, V lost 4 bases, and 11 bases had no gene match. The germline gives CDR1 LNHDA, CDR2 SQIVND (reference sequence). The CDR3 nucleotides are TGTGCCAGTAGTAGTCCCCGGGACAGGGGAAAGAACGAGCAGTACTTC. As protein: CASSSPRDRGKNEQYF.

This sequence joins TRBV5-1 and TRBJ1-2, with D perhaps TRBD1 (6 bases). The CDR3 is 14 amino acids. Germline CDR1 and CDR2: SGHRS and YFSETQ. Trimming removed 4 bases from V and 4 bases from J, with 14 bases in between. This CDR3 reads CASSKRGTSYGYTF. CDR3 bases: TGCGCCAGCAGCAAGAGGGGGACAAGCTATGGCTACACCTTC.

The count of this clone is one. The chain couples TRBV30 to TRBJ1-2; TRBD1 agrees at 8 bases. The germline V gene encodes CDR1 GTSNPN and CDR2 SVGIG (reference sequence). The CDR3 is 16 amino acids. With V trimmed by 3 bases and J by 8 bases, 17 bases remained unmatched. The CDR3 region has the DNA TGTGCCTGGAGAGCTCGGACAGGGTTTCGCCTAGGAGGCTACACCTTC. Protein sequence: CAWRARTGFRLGGYTF.

The V gene is TRBV4-1, the J gene TRBJ1-1; no firm D call. V was trimmed by 0 bases and J by 5 bases, leaving 7 bases between them. This CDR3 is built from 13 residues. From germline, CDR1 is MGHRA and CDR2 YSYEKL. The CDR3 bases are TGCGCCAGCAGCCAAGACACTAGGACTGAAGCTTTCTTT. It yields the protein CASSQDTRTEAFF.

The chain joins TRBV28 to TRBJ1-2; 7 positions match TRBD1. V shed 3 bases and J 6 bases; nucleotides not matched to a gene: 7. Per germline, CDR1 MDHEN and CDR2 SYDVKM. The CDR3 runs 14 residues. CDR3 protein: CASSFRDRVNGYTF. CDR3 coding DNA: TGTGCCAGCAGTTTCCGGGACAGAGTCAATGGCTACACCTTC.

The rearrangement links TRBV5-6 to TRBJ2-4, with D hard to call. Germline V gene sequence: CDR1 SGHDT, CDR2 YYEEEE. With 2 bases removed from V and 0 bases from J, the gap between germline ends came to 9 bases. The length of the CDR3 is 15 residues. The CDR3 DNA reads TGTGCCAGCAGCTTCCGTGGGCTAGCCAAAAACATTCAGTACTTC. The encoded protein is CASSFRGLAKNIQYF.

This clone has a single count. The V gene is TRBV18, the J gene TRBJ2-7; D is possibly TRBD2 (6 bases). This CDR3 is built from 17 residues. Germline loops: CDR1 KGHSH, CDR2 LQKENI. V lost 6 bases to trimming and J lost 0 bases, with 21 bases between them. This chain's CDR3 is CASSPPGGGRVSYEQYF. The DNA for the CDR3 is TGTGCCAGCTCCCCCCCCGGGGGAGGACGGGTCTCCTACGAGCAGTACTTC.

In this sample, this clone turned up once. The chain recombines TRBV4-3 with TRBJ1-2; no reliable D call. V dropped 2 bases and J dropped 4 bases, with 14 bases sitting between them. The CDR3 sequence is 15 residues long. CDR1 and CDR2 from the germline V gene are LGHNA and YSLEER. The CDR3 loop reads CASSQWGASFYGYTF. The CDR3 DNA sequence: TGCGCCAGCAGCCAATGGGGAGCCTCTTTCTATGGCTACACCTTC.

This clone has a single count. The chain has TRBV4-3 and TRBJ2-7; 8 bases fit TRBD1. The CDR3 runs to 16 residues. Germline CDR1 LGHNA, CDR2 YSLEER. The V gene end was trimmed by 4 bases and the J gene end by 4 bases; junction bases not matched to a gene: 12. DNA for the CDR3: TGCGCCAGCAGCCCCCAGGGAGGCAGGGGGCAATACGAGCAGTACTTC. This codes for CASSPQGGRGQYEQYF.

This chain connects TRBV7-8 to TRBJ1-1, with D maybe TRBD1 (6 bases). Germline V gene data show CDR1 as SGHVS and CDR2 as FQNEAQ. This CDR3 has 15 amino acids. V dropped 1 base and J dropped 11 bases, with 20 bases sitting between them. CDR3 residues: CASSLGGSGGRLAFF. The CDR3 nucleotides are TGTGCCAGCAGCTTAGGGGGGTCTGGGGGCCGTTTGGCTTTCTTT. Full variable domain (rest looked up from reference TRBV7-8 and TRBJ1-1): GAGVSQSPRYKVAKRGQDVALRCDPISGHVSLFWYQQALGQGPEFLTYFQNEAQLDKSGLPSDRFFAERPEGSVSTLKIQRTQQEDSAVYLCASSLGGSGGRLAFFGQGTRLTVV.

The chain recombines TRBV6-5 with TRBJ1-2, with 8 bases aligning to TRBD1. This CDR3 is 15 amino acids long. J gave up 5 bases and V 5 bases, and 10 bases lay outside the gene matches. CDR1 MNHEY and CDR2 SVGAGI come from the germline V gene. The CDR3 DNA reads TGTGCCAGCAGTACCCGACCGACAGGGGTATATGGCTACACCTTC. Protein sequence: CASSTRPTGVYGYTF.

This chain joins TRBV11-1 and TRBJ1-1; 7 bases map to TRBD1. The V gene end was trimmed by 5 bases and the J gene end by 8 bases; junction bases not matched to a gene: 11. Germline CDR1 SGHAT, CDR2 FQDESV (reference sequence). This CDR3 contains 14 residues. CDR3 region: CASSPTDGQEEAFF. CDR3 DNA sequence: TGTGCCAGCAGCCCCACCGATGGACAGGAAGAAGCTTTCTTT.

This chain links TRBV7-8 with TRBJ1-2, with D unresolved. Germline CDR1 and CDR2: SGHVS and FQNEAQ. The CDR3 spans 16 residues. Trimming pared 5 bases from V and 4 bases from J, leaving 20 bases between. Written as DNA, the CDR3 is TGTGCCAGCAGCCCGCCCCTACCGGGGTTATCCTATGGCTACACCTTC. It codes for CASSPPLPGLSYGYTF.

The chain employs TRBV7-8 and TRBJ2-7; 8 nucleotides match TRBD1. This CDR3 has 16 amino acids. J gave up 0 bases and V 0 bases, and 4 bases lay outside the gene matches. Germline V gene sequence: CDR1 SGHVS, CDR2 FQNEAQ. In DNA form, the CDR3 reads TGTGCCAGCAGCTTAGCGGACAGGGAGCTCTCCTACGAGCAGTACTTC. Protein product: CASSLADRELSYEQYF.

CDR3 DNA: TGTGCCAGCAGTGCAGGGGGCGAGGGCACTGAAGCTTTCTTT. Translated: CASSAGGEGTEAFF. The genes are TRBV2 and TRBJ1-1, with TRBD1 matching 8 bases. Per germline, CDR1 SNHLY and CDR2 FYNNEI. Unmatched junction bases numbered 5, after V lost 4 bases and J lost 4 bases. This CDR3 spans 14 amino acids.

The chain recombines TRBV21-1 with TRBJ1-6; no DNA check was done on the table's D call, TRBD1. TRBV21-1 is a pseudogene segment. The CDR3 runs to 15 residues. The CDR3, as DNA: TGTGCCAGCACGCACGGGACAGGATATAATTCACCCCTCCACTTT. This translates into CASTHGTGYNSPLHF.

The chain recombines TRBV19 with TRBJ2-7; 15 positions agree with TRBD2. V lost 7 bases and J lost 4; bases outside the gene matches: 5. Looked up from germline, CDR1 is LNHDA and CDR2 is SQIVND (reference sequence). The CDR3 totals 15 residues. The CDR3 here is CASTKGLAGGYEQYF. The CDR3 nucleotides are TGTGCCAGTACTAAAGGACTAGCGGGAGGGTACGAGCAGTACTTC. The whole variable domain, remainder taken from reference TRBV19 and TRBJ2-7, is DGGITQSPKYLFRKEGQNVTLSCEQNLNHDAMYWYRQDPGQGLRLIYYSQIVNDFQKGDIAEGYSVSREKKESFPLTVTSAQKNPTAFYLCASTKGLAGGYEQYFGPGTRLTVT.

The J gene is TRBJ1-4, the V gene TRBV19; D not resolved. The CDR3 length is 15 residues. Germline lookup yields CDR1 LNHDA and CDR2 SQIVND (reference sequence). V lost 6 bases and J 2 bases, leaving 13 bases between the germline ends. The CDR3 sequence is CASRRQEGTNEKLFF. The CDR3 bases are TGTGCCAGTAGGAGGCAGGAGGGCACTAATGAAAAACTGTTTTTT.

This clone was seen a handful of times. This rearrangement joins TRBV6-5 to TRBJ1-1; D not resolved. Germline values: CDR1 MNHEY, CDR2 SVGAGI. V gave up 6 bases and J gave up 1 base, with 9 bases separating them. The CDR3 sequence is 13 residues long. CDR3 in DNA: TGTGCCAGCAGACCGCGGCGGAACACTGAAGCTTTCTTT. Its translation is CASRPRRNTEAFF.

The chain uses TRBV2 and TRBJ2-5, with D perhaps TRBD1 (5 bases). This CDR3 comprises 12 residues. Trimming took 6 bases from V and 4 from J, leaving 9 bases between them. The germline CDR1 and CDR2 sequences are SNHLY and FYNNEI. In DNA form, the CDR3 reads TGTGCCAGCAGGGCTGACAGAGAGACCCAGTACTTC. It specifies CASRADRETQYF.